The 13 T cell receptor beta chains in this list originate from one sample, sequenced in a study of CD8 T cells in ankylosing spondylitis. These receptors' antigens are unknown. TCRdb ran MiXCR on the 5' RACE reads and lists one entry per CDR3 protein. The data contain fewer than 550,000 distinct CDR3 sequences, about 5.7% of them seen just once; the ten biggest clones take up roughly 3.5%. Whole-study findings and limits: What seemed typical of ankylosing spondylitis blood was a TCR beta motif built from roughly 8 highly homologous variants.

Sequenced input: blood, either unsorted or a sorted T cell fraction (not recorded which). The receptors here all came from a male donor with ankylosing spondylitis.

This clonotype was recorded many times. V gene TRBV12-3 or TRBV12-4 combines with J gene TRBJ2-7; weak D call: TRBD1 (5 bases). Trimming cost V 3 bases and J 2 bases, with 11 bases left between them. The CDR3 has 14 residues. The CDR3 protein is CASSFRQTAYEQYF. CDR3 in DNA: TGTGCCAGCAGTTTTAGACAGACAGCCTACGAGCAGTACTTC.

This clonotype showed up many times. V usage is TRBV3-1 and J usage is TRBJ1-2, with D possibly matching TRBD1 (5 bases). Deletions cut 3 bases from V and 4 bases from J, with 15 bases between. The CDR3 has 15 residues. Germline values: CDR1 LGHDT, CDR2 YNNKEL (reference sequence). CDR3 amino acids: CASSQTPTATYGYTF. The CDR3 region has the DNA TGTGCCAGCAGCCAGACACCGACAGCAACCTATGGCTACACCTTC.

This clonotype was counted ten times or more. The V call is TRBV11-1, the J call TRBJ1-2; the D is unclear. The V and J ends lost 5 bases and 5 bases respectively, with 9 bases between them. CDR3 size: 12 residues. CDR1 SGHAT and CDR2 FQDESV come from the germline V gene (reference sequence). The CDR3 region has the DNA TGTGCCAGCAGCGAACAACAGTATGGCTACACCTTC. Translating gives CASSEQQYGYTF.

This clonotype has just a few counts. The V gene is TRBV2, the J gene TRBJ2-3; no clear D gene. V was clipped by 2 bases and J by 3 bases, with 3 bases between them. The germline gives CDR1 SNHLY, CDR2 FYNNEI. CDR3 length: 12 amino acids. The CDR3 is CASSETTDTQYF. The CDR3 DNA is TGTGCCAGCAGTGAAACAACAGATACGCAGTATTTT.

This clonotype has only a few counts. The gene calls are TRBV12-3 or TRBV12-4 and TRBJ2-1, with D unresolved. V was pared by 6 bases and J by 2 bases, with 8 bases between. The CDR3 runs to 13 residues. CDR3 protein: CASSPTAYNEQFF. The CDR3 nucleotides read TGTGCCAGCAGCCCCACGGCCTACAATGAGCAGTTCTTC.

This clonotype showed up many times. DNA of the CDR3: TGCGCCAGCAGCCAAGAATGGGGGGCCGGGGCCAACGTCCTGACTTTC. Protein sequence: CASSQEWGAGANVLTF. J is TRBJ2-6 and V is TRBV4-3, with D perhaps given as TRBD1 or TRBD2 (6 bases each). Germline CDR1 and CDR2: LGHNA and YSLEER. The CDR3 covers 16 residues. Trimming left V 0 bases short and J 4 bases short, with 10 bases between.

There are many counts of this clonotype. The chain carries TRBV6-2 or TRBV6-3 and TRBJ2-7; D remains unclear. CDR3 size: 14 residues. The germline gives CDR1 MNHEY, CDR2 SVGEGT. V was shortened by 5 bases and J by 2 bases, with 13 bases between the two germline ends. CDR3 coding DNA: TGTGCCAGCAGTCGGACCTTGGCACCCTACGAGCAGTACTTC. It yields the protein CASSRTLAPYEQYF.

Ten or more counts support this clonotype. The chain combines TRBV7-9 with TRBJ1-2; D might be TRBD1 (5 bases). CDR1 and CDR2 from the germline V gene are SEHNR and FQNEAQ (reference sequence). Trimming pared 5 bases from V and 7 bases from J, leaving 11 bases between. The CDR3 covers 12 residues. CDR3 region: CASSGGGAGYTF. CDR3 nucleotides: TGTGCCAGCAGCGGTGGGGGAGCTGGCTACACCTTC.

This clonotype has ten or more counts. V usage is TRBV5-1 and J usage is TRBJ2-6; 7 bases agree with TRBD1. CDR1 SGHRS and CDR2 YFSETQ come from the germline V gene. The CDR3 is 16 residues long. The trim removed 4 bases at V and 0 bases at J, leaving 4 bases unmatched. CDR3 amino acids: CASSPQGYSGANVLTF. The CDR3 bases are TGCGCCAGCAGCCCACAGGGGTACTCTGGGGCCAACGTCCTGACTTTC. Complete variable domain (other parts from reference TRBV5-1 and TRBJ2-6): KAGVTQTPRYLIKTRGQQVTLSCSPISGHRSVSWYQQTPGQGLQFLFEYFSETQRNKGNFPGRFSGRQFSNSRSEMNVSTLELGDSALYLCASSPQGYSGANVLTFGAGSRLTVL.

The sample holds a few counts of this clonotype. This rearrangement joins TRBV7-6 to TRBJ2-3; D gene uncertain. Trimming stripped 5 bases from V and 7 bases from J, with 13 bases between. CDR3 length equals 13 residues. Germline CDR1 is SGHVS and CDR2 is FNYEAQ. This chain's CDR3 is CASSLRPAHTQYF. CDR3 nucleotide sequence: TGTGCCAGCAGCCTAAGACCGGCGCATACGCAGTATTTT. Full variable domain (missing parts from reference TRBV7-6 and TRBJ2-3): GAGVSQSPRYKVTKRGQDVALRCDPISGHVSLYWYRQALGQGPEFLTYFNYEAQQDKSGLPNDRFSAERPEGSISTLTIQRTEQRDSAMYRCASSLRPAHTQYFGPGTRLTVL.

The rearrangement joins TRBV20-1 to TRBJ2-1; 12 bases are a match to TRBD2. V was pared by 0 bases and J by 8 bases, with 5 bases of the junction left unmatched. Germline V gene data show CDR1 as DFQATT and CDR2 as SNEGSKA (reference sequence). CDR3 length equals 15 residues. CDR3 nucleotides: TGCAGTGCTAGAGATGCTAGCGGGAGGGTTGATGAGCAGTTCTTC. It is translated as CSARDASGRVDEQFF.

This clonotype was counted between two and nine times. The J gene is TRBJ1-1, the V gene TRBV28, with D tentatively TRBD1 (5 bases). The CDR3 has 14 amino acids. The germline V gene has CDR1 MDHEN and CDR2 SYDVKM. V was pared by 6 bases and J by 3 bases, with 14 bases between. The CDR3 spells CASSQIHRHTEAFF. In DNA form, the CDR3 reads TGTGCCAGCAGCCAAATACACAGGCACACTGAAGCTTTCTTT.

The rearrangement links TRBV7-2 to TRBJ2-3; no firm D call. V was clipped by 8 bases and J by 5 bases, with 17 bases between them. This CDR3 contains 14 residues. The V gene's germline CDR1 is SGHTA and CDR2 FQGNSA. The CDR3 DNA reads TGTGCCAGCTCCTGGGCCGGGTATGGAGATACGCAGTATTTT. Translating gives CASSWAGYGDTQYF.